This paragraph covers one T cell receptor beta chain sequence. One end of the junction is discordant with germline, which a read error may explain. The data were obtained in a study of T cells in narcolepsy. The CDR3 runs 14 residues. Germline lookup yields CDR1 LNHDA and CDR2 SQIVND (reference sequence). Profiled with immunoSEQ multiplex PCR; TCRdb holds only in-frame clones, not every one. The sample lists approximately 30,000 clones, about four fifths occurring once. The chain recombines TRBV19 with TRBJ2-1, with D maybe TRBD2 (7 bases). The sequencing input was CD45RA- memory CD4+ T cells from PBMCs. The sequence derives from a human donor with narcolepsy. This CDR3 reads CASSMGGAYSEQFF. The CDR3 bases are TGTGCCAGTAGTATGGGGGGGGCCTACAGTGAGCAGTTCTTC.